A single sample gave rise to the 28 T cell receptor beta chains below, sequenced in a study of CD8 T cells in Susac syndrome. Reverse transcription of about 0.5 to 1 ug RNA was carried out with random hexamers. Each CDR3 protein gets one entry after TCRdb re-called the immunoSEQ multiplex PCR reads with MiXCR. The repertoire holds just over 150,000 distinct CDR3 sequences, around 96% seen once, with roughly 0.19% in the top ten. Sample: CD8+ T cells from PBMCs. Receptor source: a human donor with multiple sclerosis.

The chain uses TRBV2 and TRBJ1-5, with 7 positions matching TRBD1. Trimming at V came to 6 bases and at J to 2 bases, leaving 7 bases not matched to a gene. The germline CDR1 and CDR2 sequences are SNHLY and FYNNEI. CDR3 size: 15 residues. As DNA, the CDR3 is TGTGCCAGCAGACAGAGGGGGCAGGGCAATCAGCCCCAGCATTTT. Encoded protein: CASRQRGQGNQPQHF.

A word on this clonotype: A junction end diverges from the germline sequence, so it may reflect a read error. The J gene is TRBJ2-7, the V gene TRBV9; D might be TRBD2 (7 bases). Germline loops: CDR1 SGDLS, CDR2 YYNGEE. There are 15 residues in the CDR3. CDR3 nucleotides: TGTGCCAGCAGCGTAGACGGGGGGCCCTCCGACGAGCAGTACTTC. Translated, it gives CASSVDGGPSDEQYF.

The rearrangement uses TRBV25-1 and TRBJ2-3; D ambiguous. The CDR3 runs 15 residues. V was trimmed by 10 bases and J by 0 bases, leaving 17 bases between them. Germline V gene data show CDR1 as MGHDK and CDR2 as SYGVNS. The CDR3 here is CATFQDHSSTDTQYF. The DNA of the CDR3 is TGTGCCACCTTCCAAGATCACTCAAGCACAGATACGCAGTATTTT. The whole variable domain, filled in from reference TRBV25-1 and TRBJ2-3, reads EADIYQTPRYLVIGTGKKITLECSQTMGHDKMYWYQQDPGMELHLIHYSYGVNSTEKGDLSSESTVSRIRTEHFPLTLESARPSHTSQYLCATFQDHSSTDTQYFGPGTRLTVL.

The V and J genes are TRBV28 and TRBJ1-5, with no clear D. This CDR3 comprises 13 residues. Trimming stripped 3 bases from V and 7 bases from J, with 10 bases between. Germline V lookup: CDR1 MDHEN, CDR2 SYDVKM. Here the CDR3 reads CASSLGRGQPQHF. CDR3 sequence (DNA): TGTGCCAGCAGTTTGGGGAGAGGGCAGCCCCAGCATTTT.

The chain uses TRBV7-9 and TRBJ2-6; the D is unclear. Germline V gene lookup returns CDR1 SEHNR and CDR2 FQNEAQ (reference sequence). The CDR3 is 15 residues long. Trimming removed 6 bases at V and 10 bases at J, with 19 bases between. CDR3 residues: CASSHPDGSRNVLTF. CDR3 sequence (DNA): TGTGCCAGCAGTCACCCTGACGGGTCCCGTAACGTCCTGACTTTC.

The V gene is TRBV12-3 or TRBV12-4, the J gene TRBJ2-5, with D uncertain. V was shortened by 2 bases and J by 1 base, with 8 bases between the two germline ends. The CDR3 totals 14 residues. CDR3 DNA sequence: TGTGCCAGCAGTTTACTGAGCGCCCAAGAGACCCAGTACTTC. It yields the protein CASSLLSAQETQYF.

This clonotype appeared a single time. This sequence joins TRBV19 and TRBJ1-5; possible D gene TRBD1, 5 bases. The CDR3 contains 15 residues. Germline CDR1 reads LNHDA; CDR2 reads SQIVND (reference sequence). With 5 bases removed from V and 6 bases from J, the gap between germline ends came to 17 bases. For the CDR3, the DNA is TGTGCCAGTAGTGAAGGGACCGACGATCGTCAGCCCCAGCATTTT. Protein sequence: CASSEGTDDRQPQHF.

The genes are TRBV5-1 and TRBJ1-2; TRBD1 matches at 7 bases. Germline trimming cut 5 bases from V and 3 bases from J; bases unmatched to any gene: 4. The CDR3 extends over 13 amino acids. Looked up from germline, CDR1 is SGHRS and CDR2 is YFSETQ. Here the CDR3 reads CASSDRAHYGYTF. The CDR3 coding sequence is TGCGCCAGCAGTGACAGGGCTCACTATGGCTACACCTTC.

In its sample, this clonotype was seen once. The chain recombines TRBV29-1 with TRBJ1-1; unclear D gene. Germline lookup yields CDR1 SQVTM and CDR2 ANQGSEA. Trimming removed 5 bases at V and 1 base at J, with 8 bases between. This CDR3 region has 12 residues. The CDR3 DNA is TGCAGCGTTCGCCTGCGGAACACTGAAGCTTTCTTT. Residues: CSVRLRNTEAFF.

The rearrangement links TRBV7-9 to TRBJ2-1, with D hard to call. The germline V gene has CDR1 SEHNR and CDR2 FQNEAQ (reference sequence). V gave up 5 bases and J gave up 8 bases, with 4 bases separating them. The CDR3 is 10 residues long. The CDR3 region has the DNA TGTGCCAGCAGCCGAGATGAGCAGTTCTTC. Its translation is CASSRDEQFF. The variable domain in full, with the rest retrieved from reference TRBV7-9 and TRBJ2-1, is DTGVSQNPRHKITKRGQNVTFRCDPISEHNRLYWYRQTLGQGPEFLTYFQNEAQLEKSRLLSDRFSAERPKGSFSTLEIQRTEQGDSAMYLCASSRDEQFFGPGTRLTVL.

The count of this clonotype is one. The V and J genes are TRBV7-9 and TRBJ2-7; D not resolved. Trimming stripped 1 base from V and 6 bases from J, with 16 bases between. The CDR3 sequence is 15 residues long. Germline CDR1 and CDR2: SEHNR and FQNEAQ (reference sequence). This chain's CDR3 is CASSLVAASRPEQYF. In DNA, the CDR3 is TGTGCCAGCAGCTTAGTAGCCGCGTCCCGACCCGAGCAGTACTTC.

V gene TRBV7-9 combines with J gene TRBJ2-7; 8 bases are shared with TRBD2. Per the germline V gene, CDR1 is SEHNR and CDR2 is FQNEAQ (reference sequence). Trimming at V came to 4 bases and at J to 7 bases, leaving 12 bases not matched to a gene. The CDR3 totals 15 residues. CDR3: CASSSDSGGPEEQYF. For the CDR3, the DNA is TGTGCCAGCAGCTCCGACAGCGGGGGTCCGGAGGAGCAGTACTTC.

The rearrangement joins TRBV28 to TRBJ2-3; either TRBD1 or TRBD2 may supply D (6 bases each). Per germline, CDR1 MDHEN and CDR2 SYDVKM. The CDR3 is 13 amino acids. V lost 4 bases, J lost 5 bases, and 10 bases lay in between. The CDR3 sequence: CASSSGAIDTQYF. DNA for the CDR3: TGTGCCAGCAGTTCGGGGGCCATAGATACGCAGTATTTT.

This chain joins TRBV7-9 and TRBJ2-1; D call uncertain. The germline CDR1 and CDR2 sequences are SEHNR and FQNEAQ (reference sequence). The CDR3 spans 12 residues. The germline V and J ends were trimmed by 6 bases and 10 bases, with 13 bases remaining between them. The CDR3 DNA reads TGTGCCAGCAGAAACAGCCAAGGGGAGCAGTTCTTC. Protein: CASRNSQGEQFF.

The rearrangement joins TRBV7-9 to TRBJ1-6; D is unclear. Germline V gene sequence: CDR1 SEHNR, CDR2 FQNEAQ (reference sequence). This CDR3 is 12 amino acids long. V was shortened by 5 bases and J by 11 bases, with 10 bases between the two germline ends. The CDR3 bases are TGTGCCAGCAGCGTGCCGGGGACACCCCTCCACTTT. Its protein is CASSVPGTPLHF.

V and J are TRBV29-1 and TRBJ1-1; no firm D call. The CDR3 spans 12 residues. The ends were cut back, 5 bases at V and 0 bases at J, with 7 bases in the middle. The germline CDR1 and CDR2 sequences are SQVTM and ANQGSEA. DNA of the CDR3: TGCAGCGTTCGGAGGTTGAACACTGAAGCTTTCTTT. Encoded protein: CSVRRLNTEAFF.

V and J are TRBV7-9 and TRBJ2-7; a weak D match, TRBD1 (5 bases). Trimming removed 1 base from V and 5 bases from J, with 12 bases in between. From germline, CDR1 is SEHNR and CDR2 FQNEAQ (reference sequence). The CDR3 consists of 14 residues. CDR3 nucleotide sequence: TGTGCCAGCAGCTTAGTGGCAGGGAACGACGAGCAGTACTTC. Protein: CASSLVAGNDEQYF.

This chain joins TRBV4-1 and TRBJ1-5; TRBD1 matches at 8 bases. This CDR3 comprises 15 residues. Trimming at V came to 3 bases and at J to 2 bases, leaving 3 bases not matched to a gene. The germline CDR1 and CDR2 sequences are MGHRA and YSYEKL. Here the CDR3 DNA reads TGCGCCAGCAGCCAGGGGGGACAGGGCAATCAGCCCCAGCATTTT. Protein sequence: CASSQGGQGNQPQHF.

This sequence joins TRBV27 and TRBJ1-6, with TRBD1 identical over 8 bases. V lost 1 base and J lost 15; bases outside the gene matches: 14. The CDR3 is 16 residues long. CDR1 is MNHEY and CDR2 is SMNVEV in the germline V gene (reference sequence). This chain's CDR3 is CASSLYSRDRLYNLHF. The CDR3, as DNA: TGTGCCAGCAGTTTATACTCTCGGGACAGGCTGTATAACCTCCACTTT.

This clonotype has just one count. This sequence joins TRBV23-1 and TRBJ2-5, with 8 bases matching TRBD2. TRBV23-1 is an ORF for which the function is uncertain. The V segment lost 4 bases and the J segment 5 bases; nucleotides outside the gene matches: 9. This CDR3 has 15 residues. The CDR3 protein is CASSLGSGDLETQYF. CDR3 bases: TGCGCCAGCAGTCTCGGTAGCGGGGACTTGGAGACCCAGTACTTC.

The rearrangement joins TRBV7-8 to TRBJ2-5; 7 positions match TRBD1. CDR3 length: 15 amino acids. Germline V CDR1 and CDR2: SGHVS, FQNEAQ. Trimming removed 6 bases from V and 4 bases from J; junction bases left unmatched: 11. As DNA, the CDR3 is TGTGCCAGCAGATCACTTACGACAGGGCGAGAGACCCAGTACTTC. It codes for CASRSLTTGRETQYF.

The chain carries TRBV7-8 and TRBJ1-5; 10 nucleotides align to TRBD1. V shed 1 base and J 6 bases; nucleotides not matched to a gene: 9. Germline CDR1 is SGHVS and CDR2 is FQNEAQ. The CDR3 sequence is 17 residues long. CDR3 coding DNA: TGTGCCAGCAGCTTAGAGGTGTGGGGACAGGGGTTTCAGCCCCAGCATTTT. It specifies CASSLEVWGQGFQPQHF.

V gene TRBV19 combines with J gene TRBJ2-1; 9 bases map to TRBD1. This CDR3 spans 12 amino acids. CDR1 is LNHDA, CDR2 SQIVND, per germline (reference sequence). The V and J ends lost 6 bases and 8 bases, in that order; junction bases with no gene match: 2. CDR3: CASSYRGHEQFF. The CDR3 nucleotides read TGTGCCAGTAGCTACAGGGGGCATGAGCAGTTCTTC.

The CDR3 DNA reads TGTGCCAGCAGCTTTGGCAGAGCGACCACCGGGGAGCTGTTTTTT. Translation gives CASSFGRATTGELFF. The gene calls are TRBV7-9 and TRBJ2-2, with unresolved D. The length of the CDR3 is 15 residues. V shed 3 bases and J shed 4 bases, with 12 bases lying between them. Per germline, CDR1 SEHNR and CDR2 FQNEAQ (reference sequence).

The rearrangement links TRBV6-2 or TRBV6-3 to TRBJ2-7, with 7 positions matching TRBD1. Germline loops: CDR1 MNHEY, CDR2 SVGEGT. V lost 4 bases and J lost 3; bases outside the gene matches: 6. The CDR3 runs 14 residues. CDR3 region: CASSWGTAHYEQYF. In DNA, the CDR3 is TGTGCCAGCAGTTGGGGGACAGCTCACTACGAGCAGTACTTC.

The CDR3 is CASSPPVGATRNTIYF. Written as DNA, the CDR3 is TGTGCCAGCAGTCCTCCCGTGGGGGCCACTCGAAACACCATATATTTT. The J gene is TRBJ1-3, the V gene TRBV7-9; tentative D call: TRBD1 (6 bases). CDR1 is SEHNR and CDR2 is FQNEAQ in the germline V gene (reference sequence). Trimming cost V 6 bases and J 5 bases, with 20 bases left between them. This CDR3 is 16 amino acids long.

This chain uses TRBV24-1 with TRBJ2-1; 7 positions agree with TRBD1. V was clipped by 4 bases and J by 7 bases; unmatched bases: 6. CDR1 is KGHDR and CDR2 is SFDVKD in the germline V gene. This CDR3 is built from 14 residues. DNA of the CDR3: TGTGCCACCAGTGACTACCAACAGGGGAATGAGCAGTTCTTC. It translates to CATSDYQQGNEQFF.

This chain links TRBV7-2 with TRBJ2-7, with 9 bases lining up with TRBD1. From germline, CDR1 is SGHTA and CDR2 FQGNSA. The CDR3 totals 15 residues. V shed 4 bases and J 1 base; nucleotides not matched to a gene: 5. The CDR3: CASSSSTGGSYEQYF. CDR3 nucleotides: TGTGCCAGCAGCTCGTCGACAGGGGGGTCCTACGAGCAGTACTTC.